Listed here are 28 T cell receptor beta chains from one sample, sequenced in a study of beta chain features in type 1 diabetes. The authors reverse transcribed all of the isolated RNA, so sequencing captured expressed TCRB transcripts. Method: immunoSEQ multiplex PCR; TCRdb's copy keeps in-frame clones and lacks some. The sample carries hundreds of thousands of clones, roughly 13% recorded once. Antigen specificity for these receptors is unknown. General study results and limits: The study found moderately but significantly shorter TCRB CDR3s in all four CD4+ subsets of Type 1 diabetes patients.

The material sequenced was naive CD4+ T cells from blood. The receptor source for this set is a man aged 18 to 29 with type 1 diabetes.

There are a few counts of this clone. Other nucleotide sequences in the sample specify the same CDR3. This chain uses TRBV29-1 with TRBJ2-7; 7 nucleotides agree with TRBD1. Germline CDR1 SQVTM, CDR2 ANQGSEA. This CDR3 comprises 12 residues. With V trimmed by 4 bases and J by 0 bases, 0 bases remained unmatched. The CDR3 region has the DNA TGCAGCGTTGGGGACAGCTCCTACGAGCAGTACTTC. Translated, it gives CSVGDSSYEQYF.

Points on this clone: It is unclear where the CDR3 begins or ends on the DNA, so no DNA is shown, and the CDR3 is as TCRdb lists it. V usage is TRBV30 and J usage is TRBJ1-1; the D call TRBD1 from the table was never checked on the DNA. Germline V lookup: CDR1 GTSNPN, CDR2 SVGIG (reference sequence). The CDR3 length is 13 residues, termini included. The CDR3 reads CAWSVGGGAIPFF.

This clone showed up just a few times. The chain carries TRBV20-1 and TRBJ2-3; no clear D gene. Trimming pared 3 bases from V and 5 bases from J, leaving 6 bases between. Germline V gives CDR1 DFQATT, CDR2 SNEGSKA (reference sequence). This CDR3 region has 11 residues. CDR3 coding DNA: TGCAGTGCTAGGCCTTTAGATACGCAGTATTTT. Translation: CSARPLDTQYF.

The chain links TRBV5-4 to TRBJ2-3, with 7 bases fitting TRBD2. The germline gives CDR1 SGHNT, CDR2 YYREEE (reference sequence). V shed 4 bases, J shed 2 bases, and the junction held 7 bases outside the gene matches. The CDR3 extends over 15 amino acids. The CDR3 here is CASSPQTSDTDTQYF. CDR3 nucleotide sequence: TGTGCCAGCAGCCCGCAAACTAGCGACACAGATACGCAGTATTTT. Drawing the rest from reference TRBV5-4 and TRBJ2-3, the complete variable domain is ETGVTQSPTHLIKTRGQQVTLRCSSQSGHNTVSWYQQALGQGPQFIFQYYREEENGRGNFPPRFSGLQFPNYSSELNVNALELDDSALYLCASSPQTSDTDTQYFGPGTRLTVL.

With respect to this clone: This sample includes further DNA sequences coding for the same CDR3. The chain recombines TRBV30 with TRBJ1-1, with 7 bases identical to TRBD1. Trimming cost V 5 bases and J 4 bases; bases outside gene matches: 7. Germline V lookup: CDR1 GTSNPN, CDR2 SVGIG (reference sequence). This CDR3 has 13 residues. The CDR3 spells CAWDTGARTEAFF. The CDR3 region has the DNA TGTGCCTGGGATACAGGGGCTCGCACTGAAGCTTTCTTT.

The rearrangement links TRBV10-3 to TRBJ2-2; D gene uncertain. V lost 6 bases, J lost 6 bases, and 14 bases lay in between. Germline V lookup: CDR1 ENHRY, CDR2 SYGVKD. The CDR3 runs 14 residues. The CDR3 region is CAISLDPRAGELFF. The CDR3 nucleotides are TGTGCCATCAGCCTGGATCCGAGAGCCGGGGAGCTGTTTTTT.

This clone was detected only a few times. The chain couples TRBV4-1 to TRBJ1-2, with 8 bases that match TRBD1. Germline trimming cut 3 bases from V and 3 bases from J; bases unmatched to any gene: 12. The CDR3 totals 17 residues. Per germline, CDR1 MGHRA and CDR2 YSYEKL. CDR3 region: CASSHLHPGQDDYGYTF. CDR3 bases: TGCGCCAGCAGCCACTTACATCCGGGACAGGATGACTATGGCTACACCTTC.

The rearrangement links TRBV5-6 to TRBJ1-2, with D unresolved. Germline CDR1 reads SGHDT; CDR2 reads YYEEEE. Trimming pared 2 bases from V and 3 bases from J, leaving 11 bases between. This CDR3 has 14 amino acids. CDR3 nucleotide sequence: TGTGCCAGCAGCTTAGAGGGTTTCGACTATGGCTACACCTTC. Amino acids: CASSLEGFDYGYTF.

This clone came up a few times. This chain connects TRBV14 to TRBJ2-1; 7 positions match TRBD1. This CDR3 has 16 amino acids. CDR1 is SGHDN and CDR2 is FVKESK in the germline V gene. J lost 12 bases, V lost 2 bases, and 16 bases had no gene match. DNA of the CDR3: TGTGCCAGCAGCCAAATTCGGGGACAGTCAAATATAGGGCAGTTCTTC. This sequence encodes CASSQIRGQSNIGQFF. Drawing the rest from reference TRBV14 and TRBJ2-1, the complete variable domain is EAGVTQFPSHSVIEKGQTVTLRCDPISGHDNLYWYRRVMGKEIKFLLHFVKESKQDESGMPNNRFLAERTGGTYSTLKVQPAELEDSGVYFCASSQIRGQSNIGQFFGPGTRLTVL.

V and J are TRBV29-1 and TRBJ1-1; D is possibly TRBD1 (5 bases). Looked up from germline, CDR1 is SQVTM and CDR2 is ANQGSEA. The CDR3 length is 14 residues. Trimming pared 4 bases from V and 1 base from J, leaving 13 bases between. The CDR3 region has the DNA TGCAGCGTTGGGACACCACCTTCGAACACTGAAGCTTTCTTT. Residues: CSVGTPPSNTEAFF.

The chain recombines TRBV4-3 with TRBJ2-2; 9 nucleotides line up with TRBD1. Germline V gives CDR1 LGHNA, CDR2 YSLEER. Losses at the gene ends were 2 bases for V and 6 bases for J; bases not matched to a gene: 1. The CDR3 contains 14 residues. CDR3 in DNA: TGCGCCAGCAGCCAACGACAGGGGGCCGGGGAGCTGTTTTTT. It yields the protein CASSQRQGAGELFF.

The chain employs TRBV12-5 and TRBJ2-1; weak D call: TRBD2 (5 bases). Germline CDR1 and CDR2: LGHNT and FRNRAP. V was cut by 5 bases and J by 8 bases, with 13 bases left in between. The CDR3 contains 13 residues. CDR3 sequence reads: CASGPTSADEQFF. The CDR3, as DNA: TGTGCTAGTGGTCCTACTAGTGCTGATGAGCAGTTCTTC.

Worth noting for this clone: Additional DNA sequences in this sample encode the identical CDR3. The gene calls are TRBV18 and TRBJ2-3; D uncertain. Germline assignment: CDR1 KGHSH and CDR2 LQKENI. This CDR3 is built from 12 residues. V gave up 2 bases and J gave up 3 bases, with 3 bases separating them. Here the CDR3 reads CASSPSTDTQYF. The CDR3 nucleotides are TGTGCCAGCTCACCATCAACAGATACGCAGTATTTT.

This clone was seen only a few times. The rearrangement links TRBV7-2 to TRBJ2-1, with a weak D call TRBD2 (5 bases). This CDR3 is 15 amino acids long. The V gene lost 7 bases and the J gene lost 0 bases, with 13 bases spanning the gap. The germline gives CDR1 SGHTA, CDR2 FQGNSA. CDR3 sequence reads: CASTAISGSYNEQFF. The CDR3 region has the DNA TGTGCCAGCACCGCGATAAGCGGCTCCTACAATGAGCAGTTCTTC. Supplemented by reference TRBV7-2 and TRBJ2-1, the full variable domain reads GAGVSQSPSNKVTEKGKDVELRCDPISGHTALYWYRQSLGQGLEFLIYFQGNSAPDKSGLPSDRFSAERTGGSVSTLTIQRTQQEDSAVYLCASTAISGSYNEQFFGPGTRLTVL.

The gene calls are TRBV2 and TRBJ2-1; TRBD1 matches at 9 bases. The CDR3 has 14 residues. V was pared by 7 bases and J by 11 bases, with 12 bases of the junction left unmatched. CDR1 is SNHLY, CDR2 FYNNEI, per germline. The CDR3 nucleotides are TGTGCCAGCACCCCGGACAGGGGCGGGCGGCAGCAGTTCTTC. Translation: CASTPDRGGRQQFF.

This chain links TRBV5-6 with TRBJ2-1, with D tentatively TRBD1 (6 bases). The V end was cut by 1 base, the J end by 9 bases, with 11 bases between. CDR1 is SGHDT and CDR2 is YYEEEE in the germline V gene. The CDR3 is made up of 13 amino acids. The CDR3 region has the DNA TGTGCCAGCAGCTTGTCAAGGGGGACTGAGCAGTTCTTC. Translating gives CASSLSRGTEQFF. The full variable domain, rest sourced from reference TRBV5-6 and TRBJ2-1, is DAGVTQSPTHLIKTRGQQVTLRCSPKSGHDTVSWYQQALGQGPQFIFQYYEEEERQRGNFPDRFSGHQFPNYSSELNVNALLLGDSALYLCASSLSRGTEQFFGPGTRLTVL.

The chain has TRBV30 and TRBJ1-2; TRBD1 might be the D (5 bases). This CDR3 comprises 14 residues. V was pared by 2 bases and J by 5 bases, with 15 bases between. CDR1 is GTSNPN, CDR2 SVGIG, per germline (reference sequence). The chain's CDR3 is CAWSSLQGPYGYTF. In DNA, the CDR3 is TGTGCCTGGAGTTCCCTCCAGGGTCCTTATGGCTACACCTTC. Together with reference TRBV30 and TRBJ1-2, the CDR3 gives the full variable domain: SQTIHQWPATLVQPVGSPLSLECTVEGTSNPNLYWYRQAAGRGLQLLFYSVGIGQISSEVPQNLSASRPQDRQFILSSKKLLLSDSGFYLCAWSSLQGPYGYTFGSGTRLTVV.

This sequence joins TRBV30 and TRBJ2-7; D ambiguous. V shed 8 bases and J shed 2 bases, with 10 bases lying between them. Looked up from germline, CDR1 is GTSNPN and CDR2 is SVGIG (reference sequence). This CDR3 comprises 11 residues. CDR3 sequence reads: CAHQSAYEQYF. Here the CDR3 DNA reads TGTGCCCACCAAAGTGCCTACGAGCAGTACTTC.

This chain uses TRBV6-5 with TRBJ2-1, with 10 bases matching TRBD1. The CDR3 length is 15 residues. The J segment lost 6 bases and the V segment lost 6 bases, leaving 8 bases of the junction unmatched. Looked up from germline, CDR1 is MNHEY and CDR2 is SVGAGI. CDR3: CASSRGQGGPNEQFF. Here the CDR3 DNA reads TGTGCCAGCAGCCGAGGACAGGGGGGCCCCAATGAGCAGTTCTTC.

This clone was counted only a few times. The J gene is TRBJ2-3, the V gene TRBV7-2, with D perhaps matching TRBD2 (5 bases). The CDR3 is 14 residues long. The V gene's germline CDR1 is SGHTA and CDR2 FQGNSA. Trimming shortened V by 4 bases and J by 4 bases, and 12 bases separated the two germline ends. CDR3 loop: CASSSRGGSDTQYF. CDR3 DNA: TGTGCCAGCAGCTCCAGAGGCGGGTCAGATACGCAGTATTTT.

Notes on this clone: One end of the junction does not line up with germline, which may come from a read error. This CDR3 reads CASRTPPGASFEQYF. The CDR3 DNA reads TGTGCCAGCAGGACCCCACCGGGAGCATCCTTCGAGCAGTACTTC. The J gene is TRBJ2-7, the V gene TRBV6-5; D is perhaps TRBD2 (6 bases). The CDR3 covers 15 residues. Per germline, CDR1 MNHEY and CDR2 SVGAGI.

The rearrangement uses TRBV30 and TRBJ2-5, with D perhaps TRBD2 (6 bases). Between the trimmed V and J ends, which lost 8 bases and 0 bases, there was a span of 13 bases. This CDR3 has 13 amino acids. Germline V gene sequence: CDR1 GTSNPN, CDR2 SVGIG (reference sequence). CDR3 region: CAGGQQYQETQYF. CDR3 bases: TGTGCCGGAGGGCAGCAGTACCAAGAGACCCAGTACTTC. The variable domain in full, with the rest retrieved from reference TRBV30 and TRBJ2-5, is SQTIHQWPATLVQPVGSPLSLECTVEGTSNPNLYWYRQAAGRGLQLLFYSVGIGQISSEVPQNLSASRPQDRQFILSSKKLLLSDSGFYLCAGGQQYQETQYFGPGTRLLVL.

The chain joins TRBV19 to TRBJ2-5; 9 bases fit TRBD2. Germline CDR1 reads LNHDA; CDR2 reads SQIVND (reference sequence). The CDR3 is 15 residues long. The ends lost 7 bases at V and 5 bases at J; junction bases unmatched: 11. The CDR3 loop is CASMRTSGSPETQYF. The CDR3 DNA reads as TGTGCCAGTATGAGAACTAGCGGGTCCCCCGAGACCCAGTACTTC.

This clone has more than one count but fewer than ten. This sequence joins TRBV30 and TRBJ1-1; no clear D gene. The CDR3 has 14 residues. The V end lost 2 bases, the J end lost 0 bases, and 10 bases lay between the germline ends. The germline gives CDR1 GTSNPN, CDR2 SVGIG (reference sequence). Here the CDR3 reads CAWSFLGLNTEAFF. CDR3 coding DNA: TGTGCCTGGAGTTTTTTAGGGTTGAACACTGAAGCTTTCTTT.

V and J are TRBV30 and TRBJ1-6; D unclear. CDR3 length: 17 residues. Trimming pared 0 bases from V and 0 bases from J, leaving 12 bases between. The V gene's germline CDR1 is GTSNPN and CDR2 SVGIG (reference sequence). This chain's CDR3 is CAWSVMDVSSYNSPLHF. CDR3 bases: TGTGCCTGGAGTGTAATGGACGTCAGCTCCTATAATTCACCCCTCCACTTT.

In its sample, this clone was seen a few times. This chain joins TRBV19 and TRBJ2-7; 10 bases align to TRBD2. Unmatched junction bases numbered 5, after V lost 4 bases and J lost 2 bases. Germline-derived CDR1 and CDR2 are LNHDA and SQIVND (reference sequence). The CDR3 loop spans 15 amino acids. The CDR3 here is CASSTWTSGTYEQYF. CDR3 nucleotides: TGTGCCAGTAGTACCTGGACTAGCGGCACCTACGAGCAGTACTTC.

The chain joins TRBV29-1 to TRBJ1-2; TRBD1 might be the D (5 bases). V shed 8 bases and J shed 4 bases, with 17 bases lying between them. Germline-derived CDR1 and CDR2 are SQVTM and ANQGSEA. This CDR3 comprises 13 residues. The CDR3 DNA is TGCAGCACGGGGGACCCTCACCTCTATGGCTACACCTTC. Residues: CSTGDPHLYGYTF.

This clone was observed a handful of times. The chain has TRBV7-9 and TRBJ2-1; 10 bases agree with TRBD1. J gave up 3 bases and V 5 bases, and 13 bases lay outside the gene matches. Germline V gives CDR1 SEHNR, CDR2 FQNEAQ (reference sequence). The CDR3 spans 18 residues. As DNA, the CDR3 is TGTGCCAGCAGCCATCCTCTGACAGGGGGCTATATCTACAATGAGCAGTTCTTC. It specifies CASSHPLTGGYIYNEQFF. The full variable domain, rest sourced from reference TRBV7-9 and TRBJ2-1, is DTGVSQNPRHKITKRGQNVTFRCDPISEHNRLYWYRQTLGQGPEFLTYFQNEAQLEKSRLLSDRFSAERPKGSFSTLEIQRTEQGDSAMYLCASSHPLTGGYIYNEQFFGPGTRLTVL.